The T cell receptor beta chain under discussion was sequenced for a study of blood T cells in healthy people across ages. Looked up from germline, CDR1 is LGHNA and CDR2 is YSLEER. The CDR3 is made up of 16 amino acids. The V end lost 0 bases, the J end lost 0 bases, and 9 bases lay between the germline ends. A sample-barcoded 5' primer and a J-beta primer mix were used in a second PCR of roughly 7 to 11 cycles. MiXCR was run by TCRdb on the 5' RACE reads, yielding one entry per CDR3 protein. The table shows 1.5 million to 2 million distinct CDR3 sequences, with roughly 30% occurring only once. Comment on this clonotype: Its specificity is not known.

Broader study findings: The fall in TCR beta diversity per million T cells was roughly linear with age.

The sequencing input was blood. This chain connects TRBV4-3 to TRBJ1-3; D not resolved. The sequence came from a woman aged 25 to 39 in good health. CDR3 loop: CASSQDWQSSGNTIYF. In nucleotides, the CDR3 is TGCGCCAGCAGCCAAGATTGGCAGAGCTCTGGAAACACCATATATTTT.